This TCR beta chain was identified in a study of T cell responses to AZD1222 COVID-19 vaccine. General study results and limits: With two AZD1222 doses given, Spike-specific TCR breadth and depth both rose. Clonal diversity was possibly underestimated, and white British individuals and females predominated among donors.

The CDR3 is made up of 15 amino acids. V lost 3 bases to trimming and J lost 3 bases, with 12 bases between them. CDR1 SGHTS and CDR2 YDEGEE come from the germline V gene. Data came from immunoSEQ multiplex PCR; TCRdb stores just in-frame clones and leaves some out. The sample yields roughly 180,000 clones, approximately 95% seen once. As for this clone: The antigen is unknown.

The sequenced sample was peripheral blood, obtained 28 days after the second dose of the MenACWY control vaccine. The J gene is TRBJ2-2, the V gene TRBV5-8, with D tentatively TRBD1 (5 bases). This sequence originates from an adult who received the MenACWY meningococcal vaccine as a control. The CDR3 spells CASSSGAGHTGELFF. In DNA form, the CDR3 reads TGTGCCAGCAGCTCGGGCGCAGGGCACACCGGGGAGCTGTTTTTT.